This T cell receptor beta chain emerged from a study of neurological immune-mediated disorders. This clonotype was picked up many times. The CDR3 length is 13 residues. Trimming left V 5 bases short and J 0 bases short, with 9 bases between. Germline V CDR1 and CDR2: SGHRS, YFSETQ. Time point here: longitudinal time-point 1 (baseline). Synthesis of cDNA was carried out by template-switch 5'RACE. The reaction used 10-nucleotide random UMIs. TCRdb ran MiXCR on the 5' RACE reads and lists one entry per CDR3 protein. The sample comprises roughly 75,000 distinct CDR3 sequences, roughly an eighth of which are singletons, and about 4.5% rests with the top ten.

Source material: PBMCs. This chain connects TRBV5-1 to TRBJ2-7; D perhaps matches TRBD1 (5 bases). The origin of this receptor is a female donor with HTLV-1-associated myelopathy (HAM/TSP). The CDR3 nucleotides are TGCGCCAGCAGTAATACAGGCTCCTACGAGCAGTACTTC. Its protein product is CASSNTGSYEQYF.